This note documents a single T cell receptor beta chain sequence. The V gene lost 2 bases and the J gene lost 5 bases, with 16 bases spanning the gap. There are 16 residues in the CDR3. Germline V gene sequence: CDR1 SGHRS, CDR2 YFSETQ. This sample was included in a study of shared clonotypes between healthy human individuals. Study-wide background: Used for every donor were three CD4 naive, three CD4 memory, two CD8 naive and one CD8 memory plate.

Measured with immunoSEQ multiplex PCR; TCRdb has only the in-frame clones, and not every one. Of about 230,000 clones listed, approximately 65% are singletons. The chain is built from TRBV5-1 and TRBJ2-2; maybe TRBD1 (6 bases). Sequencing input: memory CD4+ T cells sorted from blood. This sample's subset: CD45RA-negative fraction. The source of this sequence is a man aged 25 to 40 in good health. Here the CDR3 reads CASSFQAGAGTGELFF. The CDR3 DNA reads as TGCGCCAGCAGCTTCCAAGCAGGGGCAGGTACCGGGGAGCTGTTTTTT.